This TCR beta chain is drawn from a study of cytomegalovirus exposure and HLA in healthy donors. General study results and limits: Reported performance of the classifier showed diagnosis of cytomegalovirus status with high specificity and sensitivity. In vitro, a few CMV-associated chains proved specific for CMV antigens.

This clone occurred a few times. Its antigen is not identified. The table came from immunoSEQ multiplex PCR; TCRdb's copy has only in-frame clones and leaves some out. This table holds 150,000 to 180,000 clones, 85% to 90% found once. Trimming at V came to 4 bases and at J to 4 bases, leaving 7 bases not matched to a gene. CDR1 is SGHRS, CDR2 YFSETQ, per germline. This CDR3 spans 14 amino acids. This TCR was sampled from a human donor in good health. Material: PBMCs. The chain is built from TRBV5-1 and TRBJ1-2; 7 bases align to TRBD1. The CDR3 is CASSRDSTFYGYTF. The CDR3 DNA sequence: TGCGCCAGCAGCAGGGACAGTACTTTCTATGGCTACACCTTC.